This T cell receptor beta chain was recovered during a study of control samples from healthy donors and cancer patients. Clones were sequenced by immunoSEQ multiplex PCR, and TCRdb holds only the in-frame ones, with some missing. The sample has around 81,000 clones, 85% to 95% seen once; the top ten hold approximately 1.5%. This CDR3 is 15 amino acids long. V lost 2 bases and J 4 bases, leaving 14 bases between the germline ends. The germline V gene has CDR1 LGHNT and CDR2 FRNRAP. The chain combines TRBV12-5 with TRBJ2-5; no definite D call. This sequence originates from a young woman in good health. Specimen: blood. This CDR3 reads CASGLPPPRLETQYF. In DNA, the CDR3 is TGTGCTAGTGGTTTGCCTCCGCCGCGGTTAGAGACCCAGTACTTC.